The following is a TCR beta chain sequence with its context. Its antigen is unidentified. At one boundary the junction diverges from the germline segment, which might be a read error. These data belong to a study of cytomegalovirus exposure and HLA in healthy donors. As for the study in general: A previous analysis identified 100 million or so unique TCR beta sequences derived from roughly 190 million T cells. Study results and caveats: A later analysis showed HLA-associated TCR beta chains outstripping equally common others in clonal expansion. Presence/absence analyses supposed approximately even sequencing depth among donors. It was in a later analysis that TCR association rates were seen to vary by HLA locus, highest for DRB1 and lowest for HLA-C.

This PCR relied on a set of 60 Vbeta primers and 13 Jbeta primers. The repertoire was sequenced with immunoSEQ multiplex PCR; TCRdb's copy has only in-frame clones and lacks some. Altogether around 170,000 clones are present, over 70% being singletons, with the ten largest covering over 3%. The CDR3 consists of 17 residues. Germline CDR1 and CDR2: LGHNA and YSLEER. The clonotype was recovered from a woman aged 50 to 65 in good health and CMV-seropositive. Sequencing used PBMCs. The chain couples TRBV4-3 to TRBJ2-6; D is perhaps TRBD1 (5 bases). The CDR3 loop reads CASSQGAAGSGANGLTF. The DNA of the CDR3 is TGCGCCAGCAGCCAAGGGGCCGCAGGGTCTGGGGCCAACGGCCTGACTTTC.